These 23 T cell receptor beta chains originate from one sample sequenced in a study of cytomegalovirus exposure and HLA in healthy donors. It was with 60 Vbeta and 13 Jbeta primers that the PCR ran. TCRdb's table, derived via immunoSEQ multiplex PCR, lists solely in-frame clones and lacks some. Found here are about 160,000 clones, 84% of them singletons; the top ten hold 1.5% to 2.5%. The specimen was PBMCs. These TCRs come from a man between 18 and 29 years old in good health and CMV-seronegative.

This chain joins TRBV19 and TRBJ2-4; 10 nucleotides match TRBD2. This CDR3 comprises 16 residues. Germline V gene sequence: CDR1 LNHDA, CDR2 SQIVND (reference sequence). Trimming removed 7 bases from V and 9 bases from J; junction bases left unmatched: 15. The DNA for the CDR3 is TGTGCCAGTACAAAGTTAGCGGGGGGCATTTTTAGCATTCAGTACTTC. This gives the protein CASTKLAGGIFSIQYF.

The chain uses TRBV11-1 and TRBJ2-7, with 9 bases fitting TRBD2. Germline V gene lookup returns CDR1 SGHAT and CDR2 FQDESV (reference sequence). The length of the CDR3 is 16 residues. The ends lost 5 bases at V and 0 bases at J; junction bases unmatched: 8. CDR3 protein: CASSGRRGGSSYEQYF. The DNA of the CDR3 is TGTGCCAGCAGCGGACGGCGGGGGGGAAGCTCCTACGAGCAGTACTTC.

The chain carries TRBV27 and TRBJ2-3, with TRBD2 matching 8 bases. CDR1 is MNHEY and CDR2 is SMNVEV in the germline V gene (reference sequence). Trimming took 5 bases from V and 2 from J; bases not matched to a gene: 6. CDR3 length equals 15 residues. CDR3: CASSDIAGLTDTQYF. CDR3 DNA: TGTGCCAGCAGTGATATAGCGGGGCTCACAGATACGCAGTATTTT.

The rearrangement joins TRBV10-3 to TRBJ2-7, with 7 bases fitting TRBD1. The germline gives CDR1 ENHRY, CDR2 SYGVKD. The V and J ends lost 0 bases and 4 bases, in that order; junction bases with no gene match: 6. This CDR3 has 15 amino acids. CDR3 DNA: TGTGCCATCAGTGAGTCTGGGGGACAGAATTACGAGCAGTACTTC. Encoded protein: CAISESGGQNYEQYF.

This chain joins TRBV15 and TRBJ2-5; D not certain. The germline V gene encodes CDR1 LNHNV and CDR2 YYDKDF (reference sequence). The CDR3 runs to 10 residues. Deletions cut 9 bases from V and 5 bases from J, with 7 bases between. This CDR3 is CATGFETQYF. CDR3 sequence (DNA): TGTGCCACGGGCTTCGAGACCCAGTACTTC.

This chain links TRBV18 with TRBJ2-1, with a tentative D call TRBD1 (6 bases). The germline V gene encodes CDR1 KGHSH and CDR2 LQKENI. The V end lost 4 bases, the J end lost 4 bases, and 14 bases lay between the germline ends. The CDR3 contains 15 residues. CDR3 in DNA: TGTGCCAGCTCACTACAGGGCCTCGGGTACAATGAGCAGTTCTTC. Protein product: CASSLQGLGYNEQFF.

The gene calls are TRBV5-1 and TRBJ2-7, with TRBD2 matching 11 bases. Per germline, CDR1 SGHRS and CDR2 YFSETQ. Losses at the gene ends were 5 bases for V and 0 bases for J; bases not matched to a gene: 4. This CDR3 spans 15 amino acids. The CDR3 sequence is CASRPTSGTSYEQYF. DNA of the CDR3: TGCGCCAGCAGGCCGACTAGCGGGACCTCCTACGAGCAGTACTTC.

This chain links TRBV6-6 with TRBJ2-1; TRBD2 aligns across 9 bases. This CDR3 comprises 15 residues. The V gene end was trimmed by 5 bases and the J gene end by 8 bases; junction bases not matched to a gene: 10. The germline V gene encodes CDR1 MNHNY and CDR2 SVGAGI (reference sequence). CDR3 loop: CASSPDGLAYDEQFF. The CDR3 DNA reads TGTGCCAGCAGTCCCGATGGACTAGCGTACGATGAGCAGTTCTTC.

This clone was recorded only once. The chain links TRBV7-6 to TRBJ2-7, with TRBD1 matching 8 bases. Germline-derived CDR1 and CDR2 are SGHVS and FNYEAQ. The CDR3 spans 15 residues. The junction had 11 bases not matched to a gene; V was cut back by 5 bases and J by 5 bases. In DNA, the CDR3 is TGTGCCAGCAGCCCATTAGGGCAGGGGGCCGACGAGCAGTACTTC. Translation: CASSPLGQGADEQYF.

The V and J genes are TRBV23-1 and TRBJ2-1, with D possibly TRBD1 on 6 matching bases. TRBV23-1 is given ORF status, its function remaining uncertain. With 7 bases removed from V and 0 bases from J, the gap between germline ends came to 10 bases. The CDR3 totals 14 residues. CDR3 DNA: TGCGCCAGCATCCCACAGGGCTCCTACAATGAGCAGTTCTTC. Protein: CASIPQGSYNEQFF.

The chain has TRBV5-6 and TRBJ1-2; D not certain. Per germline, CDR1 SGHDT and CDR2 YYEEEE. This CDR3 region has 14 residues. V gave up 0 bases and J gave up 6 bases, with 12 bases separating them. The CDR3, as DNA: TGTGCCAGCAGCTTGGGGGGAGCCGTGGATGGCTACACCTTC. Translation: CASSLGGAVDGYTF. Complete variable domain (other parts from reference TRBV5-6 and TRBJ1-2): DAGVTQSPTHLIKTRGQQVTLRCSPKSGHDTVSWYQQALGQGPQFIFQYYEEEERQRGNFPDRFSGHQFPNYSSELNVNALLLGDSALYLCASSLGGAVDGYTFGSGTRLTVV.

The chain couples TRBV9 to TRBJ2-2; 12 nucleotides align to TRBD2. V shed 3 bases, J shed 4 bases, and the junction held 1 base outside the gene matches. The CDR3 loop spans 15 amino acids. CDR1 and CDR2 from the germline V gene are SGDLS and YYNGEE. The DNA of the CDR3 is TGTGCCAGCAGCGCGGGACTAGCGGGCACCGGGGAGCTGTTTTTT. This codes for CASSAGLAGTGELFF.

The rearrangement links TRBV7-8 to TRBJ2-3; TRBD1 agrees at 7 bases. The junction had 4 bases not matched to a gene; V was cut back by 4 bases and J by 0 bases. Germline assignment: CDR1 SGHVS and CDR2 FQNEAQ. CDR3 length equals 15 residues. CDR3 DNA: TGTGCCAGCAGCTCGGGACAGCCTAGCACAGATACGCAGTATTTT. Translation: CASSSGQPSTDTQYF.

The CDR3 region is CASSRIGGPTDTQYF. In DNA form, the CDR3 reads TGTGCCAGCAGCCGGATCGGGGGACCCACAGATACGCAGTATTTT. The rearrangement links TRBV9 to TRBJ2-3; D is perhaps TRBD2 (6 bases). CDR1 and CDR2 from the germline V gene are SGDLS and YYNGEE. CDR3 length: 15 residues. V was shortened by 4 bases and J by 2 bases, with 14 bases between the two germline ends.

The chain uses TRBV7-8 and TRBJ2-5; 9 bases are a match to TRBD2. Germline-derived CDR1 and CDR2 are SGHVS and FQNEAQ. This CDR3 spans 19 amino acids. After removal of 8 bases from V and 2 bases from J, the junction contained 21 bases not matched to a gene. CDR3 residues: CASGEGAGGPRRDQETQYF. CDR3 sequence (DNA): TGTGCCAGCGGTGAAGGGGCGGGGGGGCCGAGAAGGGATCAAGAGACCCAGTACTTC.

The V and J genes are TRBV7-2 and TRBJ1-5, with unresolved D. CDR1 and CDR2 from the germline V gene are SGHTA and FQGNSA. Trimming cost V 3 bases and J 9 bases, with 12 bases left between them. This CDR3 is built from 13 residues. CDR3 DNA: TGTGCCAGCAGCTTCAAGGAGTTCGGGCCCCAGCATTTT. Encoded protein: CASSFKEFGPQHF.

This chain links TRBV9 with TRBJ1-4; D perhaps matches TRBD1 (6 bases). Germline V gives CDR1 SGDLS, CDR2 YYNGEE. There are 15 residues in the CDR3. The V end lost 2 bases, the J end lost 2 bases, and 10 bases lay between the germline ends. CDR3 bases: TGTGCCAGCAGCGTGGGGGGGCTGACTAATGAAAAACTGTTTTTT. It specifies CASSVGGLTNEKLFF.

This clone has only one observation. This chain uses TRBV2 with TRBJ2-4, with D perhaps matching TRBD2 (6 bases). V lost 7 bases, J lost 1 base, and 11 bases lay in between. The CDR3 consists of 14 residues. Per the germline V gene, CDR1 is SNHLY and CDR2 is FYNNEI. In DNA form, the CDR3 reads TGTGCCAGCAACGATGGGGGGGCCAAAAACATTCAGTACTTC. Protein product: CASNDGGAKNIQYF.

The rearrangement joins TRBV6-5 to TRBJ2-1; TRBD1 aligns across 8 bases. This CDR3 is built from 15 residues. Trimming at V came to 6 bases and at J to 2 bases, leaving 6 bases not matched to a gene. Germline V gene lookup returns CDR1 MNHEY and CDR2 SVGAGI. CDR3 bases: TGTGCCAGCAGCAAGGACAGGGCGACCTACAATGAGCAGTTCTTC. This encodes CASSKDRATYNEQFF.

The rearrangement joins TRBV9 to TRBJ2-2; D remains ambiguous. The CDR3 is made up of 16 amino acids. Germline assignment: CDR1 SGDLS and CDR2 YYNGEE. Trimming left V 4 bases short and J 3 bases short, with 16 bases between. The CDR3 DNA is TGTGCCAGCAGCCCCCAAATGGCGGTGGACACCGGGGAGCTGTTTTTT. Encoded protein: CASSPQMAVDTGELFF.

The chain has TRBV5-1 and TRBJ2-5, with D hard to call. Germline V gene lookup returns CDR1 SGHRS and CDR2 YFSETQ. The CDR3 runs to 14 residues. V was pared by 2 bases and J by 5 bases, with 13 bases between. The CDR3 spells CASSFLATFETQYF. For the CDR3, the DNA is TGCGCCAGCAGCTTCTTAGCTACGTTCGAGACCCAGTACTTC.

Concerning this clone itself: The junction departs from germline at one end; a sequencing error may be responsible. This chain links TRBV18 with TRBJ2-4; TRBD1 matches at 7 bases. Per the germline V gene, CDR1 is KGHSH and CDR2 is LQKENI. There are 18 residues in the CDR3. The CDR3 loop is CASSLGTEGYLAKNIQYF. CDR3 nucleotide sequence: TGTGCCAGTTCACTAGGGACAGAGGGATATCTAGCCAAAAACATTCAGTACTTC. Combining the CDR3 with reference TRBV18 and TRBJ2-4 gives the whole variable domain NAGVMQNPRHLVRRRGQEARLRCSPMKGHSHVYWYRQLPEEGLKFMVYLQKENIIDESGMPKERFSAEFPKEGPSILRIQQVVRGDSAAYFCASSLGTEGYLAKNIQYFGAGTRLSVL.

This chain links TRBV2 with TRBJ2-2, with 7 nucleotides matching TRBD1. Germline loops: CDR1 SNHLY, CDR2 FYNNEI. V shed 10 bases and J 7 bases; nucleotides not matched to a gene: 15. The CDR3 is 15 amino acids. CDR3 in amino acids: CATPGQGEVGGELFF. The CDR3 DNA reads TGTGCCACACCAGGGCAGGGGGAAGTTGGCGGGGAGCTGTTTTTT.